A selection of T cell receptor beta chains follows, all from one sample in a study of early T cells in non-severe SARS-CoV-2 infection. Using its own MiXCR run on the 5' RACE reads, TCRdb lists one record per CDR3 protein. The sample carries about 30,000 distinct CDR3 sequences, approximately 5.3% recorded once. Sequenced material: whole blood. These receptors all stem from an adult who was a healthcare worker with PCR-confirmed SARS-CoV-2 infection or an uninfected control (not recorded which). CDR3s include the opening cysteine and the closing phenylalanine or tryptophan. The D gene is left open where the match is weak. The listing skips clone size in some rows; elsewhere it reads once, few, many or a size class.

j_call: TRBJ2-1
d_call: .
clone_size: many
cdr3_length: 12
v_call: TRBV7-9
cdr3_nt: TGTGCCAGCAGCTTAGACGGCCCAACCGACTTCTTC
cdr3_aa: CASSLDGPTDFF

j_call: TRBJ2-5
d_call: .
clone_size: many
cdr3_length: 13
v_call: TRBV20-1
cdr3_nt: TGCAGTGCTAGCCGCACCCTACAAGAGACCCAGTACTTC
cdr3_aa: CSASRTLQETQYF

j_call: TRBJ1-6
d_call: .
clone_size: .
cdr3_length: 15
v_call: TRBV5-4
cdr3_nt: TGTGCCAGCAGCTTAGATCAGAACCCTAATTCACCCCTCCACTTT
cdr3_aa: CASSLDQNPNSPLHF

j_call: TRBJ2-7
d_call: TRBD1
clone_size: few
cdr3_length: 14
v_call: TRBV7-2
cdr3_nt: TGTGCCAGCAGCTTAGAACAGGGGGTTAAGCAGCAGTACTTC
cdr3_aa: CASSLEQGVKQQYF

j_call: TRBJ2-7
d_call: .
clone_size: few
cdr3_length: 13
v_call: TRBV11-2
cdr3_nt: TGTGCCAGCAGCCCTAGCAGGCGAGACGAGCAGTACTTC
cdr3_aa: CASSPSRRDEQYF

j_call: TRBJ2-5
d_call: .
clone_size: .
cdr3_length: 14
v_call: TRBV7-8
cdr3_nt: TGTGCCAGCAGCTTCCCAGACAGAAAAGAGACCCAGTACTTC
cdr3_aa: CASSFPDRKETQYF

j_call: TRBJ1-6
d_call: .
clone_size: many
cdr3_length: 13
v_call: TRBV4-3
cdr3_nt: TGCGCCAGCAGCCAAGCCGGGGCGCCGACCCTCCACTTT
cdr3_aa: CASSQAGAPTLHF

j_call: TRBJ1-5
d_call: TRBD1
clone_size: many
cdr3_length: 15
v_call: TRBV12-3/TRBV12-4
cdr3_nt: TGTGCCAGCAGCAGGACCGGGACAGGCAATCAGCCCCAGCATTTT
cdr3_aa: CASSRTGTGNQPQHF

j_call: TRBJ2-3
d_call: .
clone_size: many
cdr3_length: 13
v_call: TRBV7-8
cdr3_nt: TGTGCCAGCAGCCCGCGGACGGTCGATACGCAGTATTTT
cdr3_aa: CASSPRTVDTQYF

j_call: TRBJ2-7
d_call: TRBD2
clone_size: .
cdr3_length: 15
v_call: TRBV4-3
cdr3_nt: TGCGCCAGCAGCCAAGATCCGGGGGGGAGCTACGAGCAGTACTTC
cdr3_aa: CASSQDPGGSYEQYF

j_call: TRBJ1-4
d_call: .
clone_size: many
cdr3_length: 11
v_call: TRBV7-9
cdr3_nt: TGTGCCAGCAGCTTCGGGGAAAAACTGTTTTTT
cdr3_aa: CASSFGEKLFF

j_call: TRBJ1-5
d_call: TRBD1
clone_size: many
cdr3_length: 13
v_call: TRBV19
cdr3_nt: TGTGCCAGTAGTATCCAGGGGGATCAGCCCCAGCATTTT
cdr3_aa: CASSIQGDQPQHF

j_call: TRBJ1-1
d_call: TRBD1
clone_size: .
cdr3_length: 14
v_call: TRBV7-8
cdr3_nt: TGTGCCAGCAGCTTGGGGACAGGGAACACTGAAGCTTTCTTT
cdr3_aa: CASSLGTGNTEAFF

j_call: TRBJ2-1
d_call: .
clone_size: many
cdr3_length: 16
v_call: TRBV7-9
cdr3_nt: TGTGCCAGCAGTTCCCGAAGCGCCAGCTCCTACAATGAGCAGTTCTTC
cdr3_aa: CASSSRSASSYNEQFF

j_call: TRBJ2-5
d_call: TRBD2
clone_size: many
cdr3_length: 16
v_call: TRBV6-5
cdr3_nt: TGTGCCAGCAAAAACCAGGGGACTAGCGGGAGCCAGACCCAGTACTTC
cdr3_aa: CASKNQGTSGSQTQYF

j_call: TRBJ1-1
d_call: TRBD1
clone_size: .
cdr3_length: 14
v_call: TRBV7-2
cdr3_nt: TGTGCCAGCAGCGAACAGGGGGCGCACACTGAAGCTTTCTTT
cdr3_aa: CASSEQGAHTEAFF

j_call: TRBJ2-3
d_call: .
clone_size: many
cdr3_length: 16
v_call: TRBV12-3/TRBV12-4
cdr3_nt: TGTGCCAGCAGTTTAGGGGGGGCGGGGTCCACAGATACGCAGTATTTT
cdr3_aa: CASSLGGAGSTDTQYF

j_call: TRBJ2-7
d_call: .
clone_size: many
cdr3_length: 13
v_call: TRBV7-6
cdr3_nt: TGTGCCAGCAGCTTAGGGGCAGGGTACGAGCAGTACTTC
cdr3_aa: CASSLGAGYEQYF

j_call: TRBJ2-3
d_call: .
clone_size: many
cdr3_length: 11
v_call: TRBV7-9
cdr3_nt: TGTGCCAGCGGGGCCAGGGATACGCAGTATTTT
cdr3_aa: CASGARDTQYF

j_call: TRBJ1-2
d_call: .
clone_size: many
cdr3_length: 16
v_call: TRBV7-9
cdr3_nt: TGTGCCAGCAGCTCGAGCCTCAGAGACGGGTTAGGTCGTCGCACCTTC
cdr3_aa: CASSSSLRDGLGRRTF

j_call: TRBJ2-5
d_call: TRBD2
clone_size: .
cdr3_length: 17
v_call: TRBV6-6
cdr3_nt: TGTGCCAGCAGTTATCTGACTAGCGGGGCCACGCGGGAGACCCAGTACTTC
cdr3_aa: CASSYLTSGATRETQYF

j_call: TRBJ1-1
d_call: .
clone_size: few
cdr3_length: 14
v_call: TRBV3-1
cdr3_nt: TGTGCCAGCAGCCAAGACCGGCTAAACACTGAAGCTTTCTTT
cdr3_aa: CASSQDRLNTEAFF

j_call: TRBJ1-6
d_call: .
clone_size: many
cdr3_length: 12
v_call: TRBV5-5
cdr3_nt: TGTGCCAGCAGGAACGCGGACTCACCCCTCCACTTT
cdr3_aa: CASRNADSPLHF

j_call: TRBJ2-2
d_call: .
clone_size: many
cdr3_length: 16
v_call: TRBV4-3
cdr3_nt: TGCGCCAGCAGCCAAGATCCCCTGACAGGAGGGGGGGAGCTGTTTTTT
cdr3_aa: CASSQDPLTGGGELFF

j_call: TRBJ1-6
d_call: .
clone_size: few
cdr3_length: 12
v_call: TRBV5-1
cdr3_nt: TGCGCCAGCAGCTTGGGAAATTCACCCCTCCACTTT
cdr3_aa: CASSLGNSPLHF

j_call: TRBJ1-2
d_call: TRBD1
clone_size: many
cdr3_length: 14
v_call: TRBV9
cdr3_nt: TGTGCCAGCAGCTCCAGACAGGGCAACTATGGCTACACCTTC
cdr3_aa: CASSSRQGNYGYTF

j_call: TRBJ2-1
d_call: .
clone_size: many
cdr3_length: 14
v_call: TRBV29-1
cdr3_nt: TGCAGCGTTGAGAGGGTAGTAGGACACAATGAGCAGTTCTTC
cdr3_aa: CSVERVVGHNEQFF

j_call: TRBJ2-1
d_call: .
clone_size: many
cdr3_length: 13
v_call: TRBV29-1
cdr3_nt: TGCAGCGCTGACTTATCGTTGCAGGAGGGGCAGTTCTTC
cdr3_aa: CSADLSLQEGQFF

j_call: TRBJ2-7
d_call: TRBD2
clone_size: many
cdr3_length: 15
v_call: TRBV11-2
cdr3_nt: TGTGCCAGCAGCTTCGATACGGGACTAGTATACGAGCAGTACTTC
cdr3_aa: CASSFDTGLVYEQYF

j_call: TRBJ1-4
d_call: TRBD1
clone_size: few
cdr3_length: 14
v_call: TRBV7-9
cdr3_nt: TGTGCCAGCAGCGAGGGACAGATCAATGAAAAACTGTTTTTT
cdr3_aa: CASSEGQINEKLFF

j_call: TRBJ1-1
d_call: TRBD1
clone_size: many
cdr3_length: 15
v_call: TRBV5-5
cdr3_nt: TGTGCCAGCAGCGTAGAGGACAGGGGGATTACTGAAGCTTTCTTT
cdr3_aa: CASSVEDRGITEAFF

j_call: TRBJ2-7
d_call: .
clone_size: many
cdr3_length: 13
v_call: TRBV6-5
cdr3_nt: TGTGCCAGCAAAGAGAGGGATTTGGGCGAGCAGTACTTC
cdr3_aa: CASKERDLGEQYF

j_call: TRBJ2-5
d_call: .
clone_size: many
cdr3_length: 12
v_call: TRBV29-1
cdr3_nt: TGCAGCGTGTCGCAGCCTCAAGAGACCCAGTACTTC
cdr3_aa: CSVSQPQETQYF

j_call: TRBJ1-1
d_call: .
clone_size: many
cdr3_length: 13
v_call: TRBV30
cdr3_nt: TGTGCCTGTCTCCGGGAGCAAAACACTGAAGCTTTCTTT
cdr3_aa: CACLREQNTEAFF

j_call: TRBJ2-3
d_call: .
clone_size: many
cdr3_length: 15
v_call: TRBV29-1
cdr3_nt: TGCAGCGTTGAAGACGCGAGGACGGGGACAGATACGCAGTATTTT
cdr3_aa: CSVEDARTGTDTQYF

j_call: TRBJ1-2
d_call: .
clone_size: many
cdr3_length: 15
v_call: TRBV15
cdr3_nt: TGTGCCACCAGCAGCCGAGGTACTACCGCCCTTGGCTACACCTTC
cdr3_aa: CATSSRGTTALGYTF

j_call: TRBJ2-3
d_call: TRBD2
clone_size: few
cdr3_length: 15
v_call: TRBV2
cdr3_nt: TGTGCCAGCAGTGCCCGACTAGCGGGAACAGATACGCAGTATTTT
cdr3_aa: CASSARLAGTDTQYF

j_call: TRBJ2-2
d_call: TRBD1
clone_size: few
cdr3_length: 16
v_call: TRBV10-3
cdr3_nt: TGTGCCATCAGTGAGCCCGGGACAGGCCTCACCGGGGAGCTGTTTTTT
cdr3_aa: CAISEPGTGLTGELFF

j_call: TRBJ2-5
d_call: .
clone_size: many
cdr3_length: 14
v_call: TRBV5-6
cdr3_nt: TGTGCCAGAGAGCGAGACTCTTCTAAAGAGACCCAGTACTTC
cdr3_aa: CARERDSSKETQYF

j_call: TRBJ2-7
d_call: .
clone_size: .
cdr3_length: 12
v_call: TRBV4-1
cdr3_nt: TGCGCCAGCAGCCAAGCCCCGAGCGAGCAGTACTTC
cdr3_aa: CASSQAPSEQYF

j_call: TRBJ2-5
d_call: .
clone_size: many
cdr3_length: 12
v_call: TRBV10-1
cdr3_nt: TGCGCCAGCAGTGGGGCAGAAGAGACCCAGTACTTC
cdr3_aa: CASSGAEETQYF

j_call: TRBJ2-3
d_call: TRBD2
clone_size: few
cdr3_length: 15
v_call: TRBV18
cdr3_nt: TGTGCCAGCTCACCACTTAGCGGGAGCACAGATACGCAGTATTTT
cdr3_aa: CASSPLSGSTDTQYF

j_call: TRBJ1-5
d_call: .
clone_size: many
cdr3_length: 13
v_call: TRBV20-1
cdr3_nt: TGCAGTGCTAATTTCCAGAGCAATCAGCCCCAGCATTTT
cdr3_aa: CSANFQSNQPQHF

j_call: TRBJ2-7
d_call: .
clone_size: many
cdr3_length: 15
v_call: TRBV6-5
cdr3_nt: TGTGCCAGCAGTTACTCGTCCCATCTTGGGTACGAGCAGTACTTC
cdr3_aa: CASSYSSHLGYEQYF

j_call: TRBJ1-6
d_call: .
clone_size: many
cdr3_length: 15
v_call: TRBV14
cdr3_nt: TGTGCCAGCAGCCAGTGGGGGGAGTATAATTCACCCCTCCACTTT
cdr3_aa: CASSQWGEYNSPLHF